These 15 T cell receptor beta chains share one sample of origin, sequenced in a study of naive and memory T cell subsets. The beta constant-region primer was an equimolar mix of two oligonucleotides covering TRBC1 and TRBC2. TCRdb passed the UMI-ligation and nested PCR reads through MiXCR, listing each CDR3 protein once. The table has some 150,000 distinct CDR3 sequences, 15% to 20% seen once. The material sequenced was naive CD4+ T cells from blood. Receptors were obtained from a human donor in good health.

V and J are TRBV6-4 and TRBJ1-2, with a weak D call TRBD1 (5 bases). V was cut by 6 bases and J by 0 bases, with 20 bases left in between. The V gene's germline CDR1 is MRHNA and CDR2 SNTAGT. CDR3 length: 17 residues. In DNA form, the CDR3 reads TGTGCCAGCAGACGGTGGGGGATCGGGGGAGCTAACTATGGCTACACCTTC. Translation: CASRRWGIGGANYGYTF.

This clonotype appeared a few times. This chain connects TRBV12-3 or TRBV12-4 to TRBJ1-4; no clear D gene. The CDR3 spans 15 residues. V lost 0 bases and J 7 bases, leaving 12 bases between the germline ends. For the CDR3, the DNA is TGTGCCAGCAGTTTAGCCCCATGGCAGACTGAAAAACTGTTTTTT. This codes for CASSLAPWQTEKLFF.

This clonotype came up a few times. This chain links TRBV5-1 with TRBJ2-1, with 10 bases fitting TRBD2. Losses at the gene ends were 0 bases for V and 5 bases for J; bases not matched to a gene: 11. CDR1 SGHRS and CDR2 YFSETQ come from the germline V gene. The CDR3 runs to 18 residues. CDR3 sequence: CASSLASGRAKEDNEQFF. CDR3 in DNA: TGCGCCAGCAGCTTGGCCAGCGGGAGGGCCAAGGAGGACAATGAGCAGTTCTTC.

The chain is built from TRBV28 and TRBJ1-4; no clear D gene. Trimming pared 5 bases from V and 8 bases from J, leaving 18 bases between. This CDR3 region has 15 residues. Germline values: CDR1 MDHEN, CDR2 SYDVKM. In DNA form, the CDR3 reads TGTGCCAGCAGTCCTATCAAAGTGGCGGTGGAAAAACTGTTTTTT. As protein: CASSPIKVAVEKLFF.

This clonotype occurred a few times. V is TRBV30 and J is TRBJ1-1; tentative D call: TRBD1 (6 bases). CDR1 and CDR2 from the germline V gene are GTSNPN and SVGIG (reference sequence). There are 15 residues in the CDR3. V was trimmed by 0 bases and J by 10 bases, leaving 21 bases between them. The CDR3 is CAWSVHRQGSVVAFF. Here the CDR3 DNA reads TGTGCCTGGAGTGTACACCGGCAGGGGTCGGTTGTAGCTTTCTTT.

In its sample, this clonotype was seen once. This chain uses TRBV19 with TRBJ2-2; D might be TRBD1 or TRBD2, each matching 6 bases. Germline V gene sequence: CDR1 LNHDA, CDR2 SQIVND (reference sequence). This CDR3 contains 15 residues. The V gene lost 3 bases and the J gene lost 3 bases, with 11 bases spanning the gap. The CDR3 protein is CASSMGGTYTGELFF. CDR3 DNA: TGTGCCAGTAGTATGGGCGGGACATACACCGGGGAGCTGTTTTTT.

This clonotype was counted a few times. The chain has TRBV11-2 and TRBJ1-1; possible D gene TRBD1, 5 bases. This CDR3 is built from 12 residues. V was cut by 4 bases and J by 11 bases, with 14 bases left in between. CDR1 is SGHAT and CDR2 is FQNNGV in the germline V gene. Written as DNA, the CDR3 is TGTGCCAGCAGCTGGGACGGTCCGGGGGCTTTCTTT. Amino acids: CASSWDGPGAFF. Looking up the rest from reference TRBV11-2 and TRBJ1-1 gives the full variable domain: EAGVAQSPRYKIIEKRQSVAFWCNPISGHATLYWYQQILGQGPKLLIQFQNNGVVDDSQLPKDRFSAERLKGVDSTLKIQPAKLEDSAVYLCASSWDGPGAFFGQGTRLTVV.

In this sample, this clonotype turned up a few times. V usage is TRBV19 and J usage is TRBJ1-1; the D gene is possibly TRBD1 (5 bases). CDR1 LNHDA and CDR2 SQIVND come from the germline V gene (reference sequence). The germline V and J ends were trimmed by 3 bases and 4 bases, with 9 bases remaining between them. The CDR3 runs to 13 residues. Here the CDR3 reads CASSMQGVTEAFF. CDR3 nucleotide sequence: TGTGCCAGTAGTATGCAGGGAGTCACTGAAGCTTTCTTT.

V is TRBV9 and J is TRBJ2-3; no clear D. This CDR3 has 13 amino acids. Trimming stripped 5 bases from V and 3 bases from J, with 10 bases between. CDR1 is SGDLS, CDR2 YYNGEE, per germline. The CDR3 DNA is TGTGCCAGCAGTCGGACCGGTACAGATACGCAGTATTTT. This sequence encodes CASSRTGTDTQYF. The full variable domain, with the rest looked up from reference TRBV9 and TRBJ2-3, is DSGVTQTPKHLITATGQRVTLRCSPRSGDLSVYWYQQSLDQGLQFLIQYYNGEERAKGNILERFSAQQFPDLHSELNLSSLELGDSALYFCASSRTGTDTQYFGPGTRLTVL.

The chain uses TRBV5-1 and TRBJ2-7; D unclear. Germline V gene lookup returns CDR1 SGHRS and CDR2 YFSETQ. V shed 1 base and J shed 2 bases, with 4 bases lying between them. This CDR3 contains 12 residues. This chain's CDR3 is CASSLYAYEQYF. CDR3 nucleotide sequence: TGCGCCAGCAGCTTGTATGCCTACGAGCAGTACTTC.

This clonotype has just a few counts. The chain has TRBV4-1 and TRBJ2-7, with D unresolved. The ends were cut back, 5 bases at V and 0 bases at J, with 14 bases in the middle. Germline-derived CDR1 and CDR2 are MGHRA and YSYEKL. CDR3 length: 15 amino acids. This chain's CDR3 is CASSSDSGHSYEQYF. CDR3 sequence (DNA): TGCGCCAGCAGCTCAGACTCGGGCCACTCCTACGAGCAGTACTTC.

This clonotype was recorded at least ten times. The genes are TRBV30 and TRBJ2-1; 8 nucleotides agree with TRBD1. The CDR3 contains 13 residues. The trim removed 3 bases at V and 4 bases at J, leaving 2 bases unmatched. Germline V lookup: CDR1 GTSNPN, CDR2 SVGIG (reference sequence). The CDR3 coding sequence is TGTGCCTGGAGGCAGGGGGCATACAATGAGCAGTTCTTC. The encoded protein is CAWRQGAYNEQFF.

V is TRBV7-9 and J is TRBJ1-2, with unresolved D. Per the germline V gene, CDR1 is SEHNR and CDR2 is FQNEAQ (reference sequence). V lost 1 base to trimming and J lost 4 bases, with 10 bases between them. The CDR3 is made up of 14 amino acids. The CDR3 bases are TGTGCCAGCAGCTTAGATTCGGACGCCTATGGCTACACCTTC. Amino acid sequence: CASSLDSDAYGYTF.

The V gene is TRBV7-2, the J gene TRBJ1-1, with 8 positions matching TRBD1. This CDR3 has 14 amino acids. With V trimmed by 5 bases and J by 4 bases, 6 bases remained unmatched. CDR1 and CDR2 from the germline V gene are SGHTA and FQGNSA. CDR3 amino acids: CASSAQGAGTEAFF. The CDR3 coding sequence is TGTGCCAGCAGCGCTCAGGGGGCAGGCACTGAAGCTTTCTTT.

This chain links TRBV5-1 with TRBJ2-7, with D possibly being TRBD2 (5 bases). Trimming removed 0 bases at V and 6 bases at J, with 13 bases between. Germline V gene lookup returns CDR1 SGHRS and CDR2 YFSETQ. The CDR3 runs to 14 residues. CDR3 coding DNA: TGCGCCAGCAGCTTGGCTGGGGAGTTGGGCGAGCAGTACTTC. As protein: CASSLAGELGEQYF. Using reference TRBV5-1 and TRBJ2-7 for the parts outside the CDR3, the full variable domain is KAGVTQTPRYLIKTRGQQVTLSCSPISGHRSVSWYQQTPGQGLQFLFEYFSETQRNKGNFPGRFSGRQFSNSRSEMNVSTLELGDSALYLCASSLAGELGEQYFGPGTRLTVT.